This T cell receptor beta chain was sequenced during a study of early T cells in non-severe SARS-CoV-2 infection. Background on the study: Bulk RNA isolated from unsorted whole blood underwent sequencing; chains were not paired.

Points from the study as a whole: VDJdb matches were skewed toward anti-spike CD8 T cell responses.

The library protocol tagged individual cDNA molecules with unique molecular identifiers. TCRdb reanalysed the 5' RACE reads using MiXCR and keeps one entry per CDR3 protein. Of approximately 85,000 distinct CDR3 sequences listed, around 12% were seen once; the top ten hold around 7%. The V segment lost 3 bases and the J segment 12 bases; nucleotides outside the gene matches: 2. Per germline, CDR1 SNHLY and CDR2 FYNNEI. This CDR3 region has 11 residues. At least ten counts were recorded for this clonotype. Its antigen is not known. Sequencing was carried out using whole blood. This receptor was identified in an adult who was a healthcare worker with PCR-confirmed SARS-CoV-2 infection or an uninfected control (not recorded which). This chain connects TRBV2 to TRBJ2-1; 7 bases agree with TRBD1. CDR3 nucleotides: TGTGCCAGCAGTGACCGGGACAGGCAGTTCTTC. Amino acids: CASSDRDRQFF.